Shown below are 26 T cell receptor beta chains from a single sample sequenced in a study of regulatory T cells. Amplification used 52 TRBV primers and 13 TRBJ primers. Profiling relied on immunoSEQ multiplex PCR, and the TCRdb table lists in-frame clones only, not all of them. This sample has 20,000 or so clones, with 80% to 95% found just once. Specimen: CD8+ T cells sorted from blood. The receptors were sampled from a child younger than 10 with CD3G deficiency.

Only one count was recorded for this clone. V is TRBV5-1 and J is TRBJ2-7; 8 bases match TRBD1. The CDR3 spans 14 residues. Looked up from germline, CDR1 is SGHRS and CDR2 is YFSETQ. V dropped 4 bases and J dropped 5; count of bases not matched to a gene: 8. CDR3 DNA: TGCGCCAGCAGCACCGGACAGGGTGGACACGAGCAGTACTTC. Residues: CASSTGQGGHEQYF.

The rearrangement joins TRBV19 to TRBJ1-1; no firm D call. The CDR3 contains 13 residues. Trimming stripped 5 bases from V and 3 bases from J, with 10 bases between. Germline V gene sequence: CDR1 LNHDA, CDR2 SQIVND (reference sequence). This CDR3 reads CASSSRFDTEAFF. The CDR3 DNA is TGTGCCAGTAGTTCTAGGTTTGACACTGAAGCTTTCTTT.

The chain links TRBV30 to TRBJ2-7; D call uncertain. V was trimmed by 2 bases and J by 0 bases, leaving 2 bases between them. The CDR3 is 11 amino acids. The germline V gene encodes CDR1 GTSNPN and CDR2 SVGIG (reference sequence). CDR3 residues: CAWSHSYEQYF. The CDR3 coding sequence is TGTGCCTGGAGTCACTCCTACGAGCAGTACTTC.

The gene calls are TRBV28 and TRBJ1-5; 10 bases are shared with TRBD1. CDR3 length: 16 amino acids. Germline loops: CDR1 MDHEN, CDR2 SYDVKM. The trim removed 4 bases at V and 3 bases at J, leaving 6 bases unmatched. In DNA, the CDR3 is TGTGCCAGCAGTTCCCCCGGGACAGGGGACAATCAGCCCCAGCATTTT. Its translation is CASSSPGTGDNQPQHF.

In this sample, this clone turned up once. The rearrangement uses TRBV6-1 and TRBJ2-4, with TRBD2 matching over 9 bases. The CDR3 loop spans 19 amino acids. Germline lookup yields CDR1 MNHNS and CDR2 SASEGT. The junction had 10 bases not matched to a gene; V was cut back by 1 base and J by 0 bases. The CDR3 nucleotides are TGTGCCAGCAGTGAAGGGGCTAGCGGGAAGGGTTTAGCCAAAAACATTCAGTACTTC. It is translated as CASSEGASGKGLAKNIQYF.

The CDR3 DNA reads as TGTGCCAGCAGCTTAGGTGGGAGGGGGTCGGAGCAGTACTTC. This gives the protein CASSLGGRGSEQYF. The J gene is TRBJ2-7, the V gene TRBV7-8, with a weak D call TRBD2 (7 bases). Germline V lookup: CDR1 SGHVS, CDR2 FQNEAQ. V was shortened by 1 base and J by 7 bases, with 14 bases between the two germline ends. This CDR3 is built from 14 residues.

The gene calls are TRBV27 and TRBJ2-7; 12 bases are a match to TRBD1. The CDR3 consists of 14 residues. Germline V gene sequence: CDR1 MNHEY, CDR2 SMNVEV (reference sequence). With V trimmed by 5 bases and J by 6 bases, 5 bases remained unmatched. CDR3 region: CASSAGTGGGEQYF. For the CDR3, the DNA is TGTGCCAGCAGTGCCGGGACAGGGGGCGGCGAGCAGTACTTC.

V gene TRBV28 combines with J gene TRBJ2-7; 8 bases align to TRBD2. Germline assignment: CDR1 MDHEN and CDR2 SYDVKM. V lost 6 bases and J lost 2; bases outside the gene matches: 12. This CDR3 comprises 16 residues. The CDR3 nucleotides are TGTGCCAGCAGCCACGGGGAGCGGGAGTACGCCTACGAGCAGTACTTC. Translation gives CASSHGEREYAYEQYF.

This clone was detected once. V usage is TRBV10-3 and J usage is TRBJ2-7; D is ambiguous. Germline-derived CDR1 and CDR2 are ENHRY and SYGVKD. This CDR3 region has 13 residues. Deletions cut 11 bases from V and 4 bases from J, with 18 bases between. CDR3 amino acids: CAAAYEPNYEQYF. CDR3 bases: TGTGCCGCCGCCTATGAGCCTAATTACGAGCAGTACTTC.

The chain links TRBV28 to TRBJ2-7, with 7 bases lining up with TRBD2. The CDR3 length is 13 residues. Germline trimming cut 5 bases from V and 3 bases from J; bases unmatched to any gene: 4. Germline-derived CDR1 and CDR2 are MDHEN and SYDVKM. CDR3 sequence (DNA): TGTGCCAGCAGTGGGAGGACTAGCTACGAGCAGTACTTC. This encodes CASSGRTSYEQYF.

The genes are TRBV27 and TRBJ1-2; possibly TRBD1 for D (6 bases). V lost 3 bases and J 6 bases, leaving 11 bases between the germline ends. In germline, CDR1 is MNHEY, CDR2 SMNVEV (reference sequence). There are 13 residues in the CDR3. In DNA form, the CDR3 reads TGTGCCAGCAGTTTTGGGGGGGCGAATGGCTACACCTTC. As protein: CASSFGGANGYTF.

This clone was seen only once. Here the CDR3 reads CASSLDFNSPLHF. The CDR3 DNA sequence: TGCGCCAGCAGCCTTGATTTTAATTCACCCCTCCACTTT. The rearrangement joins TRBV5-1 to TRBJ1-6, with D unclear. Germline loops: CDR1 SGHRS, CDR2 YFSETQ. With 4 bases removed from V and 6 bases from J, the gap between germline ends came to 8 bases. The CDR3 sequence is 13 residues long.

The rearrangement uses TRBV5-1 and TRBJ2-1; D is unclear. Trimming shortened V by 3 bases and J by 2 bases, and 6 bases separated the two germline ends. Germline V gene data show CDR1 as SGHRS and CDR2 as YFSETQ. This CDR3 has 13 amino acids. As DNA, the CDR3 is TGCGCCAGCAGCTCCCCCCCCTACAATGAGCAGTTCTTC. Amino acid sequence: CASSSPPYNEQFF. Complete variable domain (other parts from reference TRBV5-1 and TRBJ2-1): KAGVTQTPRYLIKTRGQQVTLSCSPISGHRSVSWYQQTPGQGLQFLFEYFSETQRNKGNFPGRFSGRQFSNSRSEMNVSTLELGDSALYLCASSSPPYNEQFFGPGTRLTVL.

The chain joins TRBV28 to TRBJ2-7; D is possibly TRBD2 (5 bases). V lost 6 bases and J 7 bases, leaving 10 bases between the germline ends. The CDR3 spans 11 residues. Germline loops: CDR1 MDHEN, CDR2 SYDVKM. The CDR3 reads CASSREQEQYF. DNA for the CDR3: TGTGCCAGCAGCCGGGAACAGGAGCAGTACTTC.

The chain has TRBV28 and TRBJ2-7; 12 bases match TRBD2. Per the germline V gene, CDR1 is MDHEN and CDR2 is SYDVKM. This CDR3 region has 18 residues. Trimming cost V 8 bases and J 6 bases; bases outside gene matches: 20. CDR3 DNA: TGTGCCAGCGCAAGTCCCCGGACTAGCGGGACATATTTAGGCGAGCAGTACTTC. Protein sequence: CASASPRTSGTYLGEQYF. Full variable domain (rest looked up from reference TRBV28 and TRBJ2-7): DVKVTQSSRYLVKRTGEKVFLECVQDMDHENMFWYRQDPGLGLRLIYFSYDVKMKEKGDIPEGYSVSREKKERFSLILESASTNQTSMYLCASASPRTSGTYLGEQYFGPGTRLTVT.

Points on this clone: Compared with germline, one end of the junction differs, possibly owing to a read error. The chain has TRBV6-1 and TRBJ2-7, with D perhaps TRBD1 or TRBD2 (5 bases each). The CDR3 consists of 11 residues. Germline CDR1 MNHNS, CDR2 SASEGT. The CDR3 spells CASSSPGDLCF. The CDR3 DNA reads TGTGCCAGCAGTAGTCCCGGGGACCTATGCTTC.

This chain joins TRBV19 and TRBJ2-3; 8 bases fit TRBD1. From germline, CDR1 is LNHDA and CDR2 SQIVND (reference sequence). The CDR3 consists of 15 residues. The trim removed 3 bases at V and 5 bases at J, leaving 7 bases unmatched. The CDR3 loop is CASSISGGALDTQYF. The CDR3 DNA follows: TGTGCCAGTAGTATCTCAGGGGGCGCTTTAGATACGCAGTATTTT.

The genes are TRBV4-1 and TRBJ2-5; the D gene could be TRBD1 or TRBD2 (5 bases each). Judging by the DNA end, TRBJ2-7 fits better; the J call may be wrong. The CDR3 has 15 amino acids. Germline loops: CDR1 MGHRA, CDR2 YSYEKL. CDR3 nucleotide sequence: TGCGCCAGCAGCCCCCTTTGGGGACCCCAGTACGAGCAGTACTTC. Translation: CASSPLWGPQYEQYF.

The chain has TRBV7-8 and TRBJ2-3; D gene unclear. The V gene's germline CDR1 is SGHVS and CDR2 FQNEAQ. V was clipped by 10 bases and J by 0 bases, with 14 bases between them. CDR3 length: 14 residues. Here the CDR3 reads CATSRWMSTDTQYF. The CDR3 bases are TGTGCCACCTCAAGGTGGATGAGCACAGATACGCAGTATTTT.

V gene TRBV19 combines with J gene TRBJ1-1; D is perhaps TRBD1 (5 bases). V was trimmed by 5 bases and J by 2 bases, leaving 12 bases between them. This CDR3 contains 14 residues. Germline V CDR1 and CDR2: LNHDA, SQIVND (reference sequence). CDR3 sequence: CASSPGTANTEAFF. The CDR3 coding sequence is TGTGCCAGTAGTCCGGGGACGGCTAACACTGAAGCTTTCTTT. The full variable domain, in which reference TRBV19 and TRBJ1-1 provide the parts outside the CDR3, is DGGITQSPKYLFRKEGQNVTLSCEQNLNHDAMYWYRQDPGQGLRLIYYSQIVNDFQKGDIAEGYSVSREKKESFPLTVTSAQKNPTAFYLCASSPGTANTEAFFGQGTRLTVV.

This clone was detected once. This chain joins TRBV30 and TRBJ2-1; a weak D match, TRBD2 (5 bases). The CDR3 totals 12 residues. Germline V gives CDR1 GTSNPN, CDR2 SVGIG (reference sequence). Trimming cost V 2 bases and J 6 bases, with 8 bases left between them. CDR3 residues: CAWSLTSNEQFF. The CDR3, as DNA: TGTGCCTGGAGTCTTACTAGCAATGAGCAGTTCTTC.

The rearrangement joins TRBV7-2 to TRBJ2-2, with 9 bases matching TRBD1. This CDR3 comprises 16 residues. Germline lookup yields CDR1 SGHTA and CDR2 FQGNSA. The ends lost 4 bases at V and 6 bases at J; junction bases unmatched: 9. The CDR3 region has the DNA TGTGCCAGCAGCTCCTTGGGACAGGGTCGGCCCGGGGAGCTGTTTTTT. This translates into CASSSLGQGRPGELFF.

This clone was observed a single time. The rearrangement uses TRBV6-1 and TRBJ2-3; 7 bases match TRBD2. The CDR3 has 15 amino acids. Germline CDR1 is MNHNS and CDR2 is SASEGT. Trimming took 1 base from V and 2 from J; bases not matched to a gene: 3. This CDR3 reads CASSEEGGHTDTQYF. The CDR3 nucleotides are TGTGCCAGCAGTGAAGAGGGAGGGCACACAGATACGCAGTATTTT.

V and J are TRBV27 and TRBJ2-2; the D call may be TRBD1 or TRBD2 (6 bases each). Germline CDR1 is MNHEY and CDR2 is SMNVEV (reference sequence). The length of the CDR3 is 14 residues. V was shortened by 1 base and J by 6 bases, with 9 bases between the two germline ends. The DNA of the CDR3 is TGTGCCAGCAGTTTATTAGGGGGGCCCGGGGAGCTGTTTTTT. Its translation is CASSLLGGPGELFF.

The rearrangement uses TRBV4-1 and TRBJ2-7, with a tentative D call TRBD2 (6 bases). V shed 5 bases and J shed 0 bases, with 11 bases lying between them. This CDR3 comprises 14 residues. Germline loops: CDR1 MGHRA, CDR2 YSYEKL. CDR3 loop: CASSLAESSYEQYF. The CDR3 nucleotides read TGCGCCAGCAGCTTAGCGGAGAGCTCCTACGAGCAGTACTTC.

The chain uses TRBV28 and TRBJ1-2; D unclear. Germline V gene data show CDR1 as MDHEN and CDR2 as SYDVKM. V lost 3 bases and J lost 8, with 16 bases in between. The CDR3 has 14 residues. The CDR3 DNA is TGTGCCAGCAGTTTTAGAGGGTCCCTGGGGGGCTACACCTTC. This encodes CASSFRGSLGGYTF.